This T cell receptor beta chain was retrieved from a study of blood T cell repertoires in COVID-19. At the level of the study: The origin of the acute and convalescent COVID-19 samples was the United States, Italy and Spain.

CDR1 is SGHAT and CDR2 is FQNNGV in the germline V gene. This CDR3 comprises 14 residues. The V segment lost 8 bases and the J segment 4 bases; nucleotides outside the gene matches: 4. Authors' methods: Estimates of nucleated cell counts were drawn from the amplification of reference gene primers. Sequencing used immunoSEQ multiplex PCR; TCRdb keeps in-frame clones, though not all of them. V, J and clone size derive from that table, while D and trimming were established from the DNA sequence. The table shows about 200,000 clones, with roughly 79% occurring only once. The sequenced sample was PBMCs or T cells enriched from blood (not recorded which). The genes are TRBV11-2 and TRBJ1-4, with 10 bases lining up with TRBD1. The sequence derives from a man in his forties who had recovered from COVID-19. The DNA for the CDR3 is TGTGCCAGCGGACAGGGGGTGCGTAATGAAAAACTGTTTTTT. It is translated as CASGQGVRNEKLFF.